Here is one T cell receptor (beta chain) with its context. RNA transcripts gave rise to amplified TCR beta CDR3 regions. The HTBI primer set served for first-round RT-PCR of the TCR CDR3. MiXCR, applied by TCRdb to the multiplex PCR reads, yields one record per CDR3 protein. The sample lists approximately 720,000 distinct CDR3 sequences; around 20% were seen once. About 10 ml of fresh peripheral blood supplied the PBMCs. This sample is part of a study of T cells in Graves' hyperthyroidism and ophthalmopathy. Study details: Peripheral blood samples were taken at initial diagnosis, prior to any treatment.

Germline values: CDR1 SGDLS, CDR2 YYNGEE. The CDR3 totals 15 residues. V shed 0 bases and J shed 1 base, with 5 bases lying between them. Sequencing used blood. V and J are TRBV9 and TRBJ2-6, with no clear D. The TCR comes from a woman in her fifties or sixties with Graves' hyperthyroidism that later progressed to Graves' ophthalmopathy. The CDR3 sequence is CASSVEGSGANVLTF. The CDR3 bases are TGTGCCAGCAGCGTAGAGGGTTCTGGGGCCAACGTCCTGACTTTC.